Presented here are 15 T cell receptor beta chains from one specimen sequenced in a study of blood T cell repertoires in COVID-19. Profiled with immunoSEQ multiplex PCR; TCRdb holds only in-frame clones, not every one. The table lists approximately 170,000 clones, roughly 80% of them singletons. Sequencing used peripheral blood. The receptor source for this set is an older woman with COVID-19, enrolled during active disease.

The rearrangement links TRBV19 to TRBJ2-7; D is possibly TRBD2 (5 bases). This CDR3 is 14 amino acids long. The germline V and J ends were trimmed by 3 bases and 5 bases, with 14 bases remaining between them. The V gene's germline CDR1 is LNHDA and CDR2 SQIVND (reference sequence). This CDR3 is CASSIGGFDDEQYF. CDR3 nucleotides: TGTGCCAGTAGTATTGGCGGGTTCGACGACGAGCAGTACTTC.

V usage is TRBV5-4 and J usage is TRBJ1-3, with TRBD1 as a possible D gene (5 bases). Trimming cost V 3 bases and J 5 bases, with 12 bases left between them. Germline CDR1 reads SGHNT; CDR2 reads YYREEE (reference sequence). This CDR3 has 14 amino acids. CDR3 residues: CASSSSTGRNTIYF. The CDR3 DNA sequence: TGTGCCAGCAGCTCCTCCACAGGACGAAACACCATATATTTT. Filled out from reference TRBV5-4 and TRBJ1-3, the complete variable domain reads ETGVTQSPTHLIKTRGQQVTLRCSSQSGHNTVSWYQQALGQGPQFIFQYYREEENGRGNFPPRFSGLQFPNYSSELNVNALELDDSALYLCASSSSTGRNTIYFGEGSWLTVV.

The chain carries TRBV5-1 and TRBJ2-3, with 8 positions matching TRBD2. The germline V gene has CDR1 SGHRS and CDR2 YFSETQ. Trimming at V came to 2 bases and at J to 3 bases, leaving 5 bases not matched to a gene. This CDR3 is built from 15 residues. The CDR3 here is CASSFGRAMTDTQYF. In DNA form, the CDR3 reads TGCGCCAGCAGCTTCGGGAGGGCCATGACAGATACGCAGTATTTT.

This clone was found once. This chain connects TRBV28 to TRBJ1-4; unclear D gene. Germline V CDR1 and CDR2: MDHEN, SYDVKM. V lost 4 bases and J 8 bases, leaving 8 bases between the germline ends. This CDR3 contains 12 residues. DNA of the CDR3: TGTGCCAGCAGTTCGGAGCCCGAAAAACTGTTTTTT. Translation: CASSSEPEKLFF.

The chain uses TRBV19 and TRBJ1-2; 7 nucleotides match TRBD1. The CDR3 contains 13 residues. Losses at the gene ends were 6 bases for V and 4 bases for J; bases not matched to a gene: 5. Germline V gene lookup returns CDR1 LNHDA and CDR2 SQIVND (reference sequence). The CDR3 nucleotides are TGTGCCAGTAGGGGACAGTCAGTCTATGGCTACACCTTC. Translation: CASRGQSVYGYTF.

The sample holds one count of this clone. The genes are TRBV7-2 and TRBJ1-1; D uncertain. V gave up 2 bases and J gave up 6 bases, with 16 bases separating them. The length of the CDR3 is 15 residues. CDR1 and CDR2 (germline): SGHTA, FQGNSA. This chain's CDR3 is CASSLHSGVVAEAFF. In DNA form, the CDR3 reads TGTGCCAGCAGCTTACACAGCGGGGTCGTCGCTGAAGCTTTCTTT.

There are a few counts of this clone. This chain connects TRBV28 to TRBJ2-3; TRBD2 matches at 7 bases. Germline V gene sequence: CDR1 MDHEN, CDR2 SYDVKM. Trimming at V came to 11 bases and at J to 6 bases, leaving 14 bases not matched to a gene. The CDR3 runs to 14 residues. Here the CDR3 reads CASSGRESLDTQYF. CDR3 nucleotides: TGTGCCTCCTCGGGGCGGGAGAGCTTGGATACGCAGTATTTT.

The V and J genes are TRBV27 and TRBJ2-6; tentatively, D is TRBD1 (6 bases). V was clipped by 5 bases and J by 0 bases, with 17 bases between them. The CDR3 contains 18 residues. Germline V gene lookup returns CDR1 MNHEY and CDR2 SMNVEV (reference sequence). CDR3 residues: CASSPWTAVYSGANVLTF. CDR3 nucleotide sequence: TGTGCCAGCAGTCCCTGGACAGCCGTATACTCTGGGGCCAACGTCCTGACTTTC. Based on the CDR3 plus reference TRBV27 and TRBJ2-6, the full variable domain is EAQVTQNPRYLITVTGKKLTVTCSQNMNHEYMSWYRQDPGLGLRQIYYSMNVEVTDKGDVPEGYKVSRKEKRNFPLILESPSPNQTSLYFCASSPWTAVYSGANVLTFGAGSRLTVL.

The CDR3 loop is CASSPRLAGVADTQYF. As DNA, the CDR3 is TGTGCCAGCAGCCCGCGACTAGCGGGAGTGGCAGATACGCAGTATTTT. This chain uses TRBV3-1 (or the pseudogene TRBV3-2) with TRBJ2-3, with 12 bases fitting TRBD2. The CDR3 extends over 16 amino acids. V shed 4 bases and J 4 bases; nucleotides not matched to a gene: 6. CDR1 LGHDT and CDR2 YNNKEL come from the germline V gene (reference sequence).

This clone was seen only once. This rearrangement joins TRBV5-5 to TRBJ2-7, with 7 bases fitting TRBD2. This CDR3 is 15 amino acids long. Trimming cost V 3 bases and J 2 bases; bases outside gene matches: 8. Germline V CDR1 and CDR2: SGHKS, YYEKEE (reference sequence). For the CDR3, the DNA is TGTGCCAGCAGCTCCTCGGGGGGAGGGCCCTACGAGCAGTACTTC. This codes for CASSSSGGGPYEQYF. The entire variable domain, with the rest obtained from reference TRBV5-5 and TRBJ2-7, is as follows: DAGVTQSPTHLIKTRGQQVTLRCSPISGHKSVSWYQQVLGQGPQFIFQYYEKEERGRGNFPDRFSARQFPNYSSELNVNALLLGDSALYLCASSSSGGGPYEQYFGPGTRLTVT.

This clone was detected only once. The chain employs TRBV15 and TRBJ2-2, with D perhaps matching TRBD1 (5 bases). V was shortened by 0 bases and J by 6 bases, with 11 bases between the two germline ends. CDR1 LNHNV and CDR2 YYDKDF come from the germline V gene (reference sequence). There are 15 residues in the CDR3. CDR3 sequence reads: CATSRDRVAAGELFF. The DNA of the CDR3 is TGTGCCACCAGCAGAGACAGGGTGGCGGCCGGGGAGCTGTTTTTT.

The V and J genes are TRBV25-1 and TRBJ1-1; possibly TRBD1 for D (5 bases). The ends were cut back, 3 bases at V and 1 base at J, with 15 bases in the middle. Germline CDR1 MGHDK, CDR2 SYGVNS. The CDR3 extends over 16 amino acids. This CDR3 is CASSDAGRRQNTEAFF. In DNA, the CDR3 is TGTGCCAGCAGTGATGCAGGGAGGAGACAGAACACTGAAGCTTTCTTT.

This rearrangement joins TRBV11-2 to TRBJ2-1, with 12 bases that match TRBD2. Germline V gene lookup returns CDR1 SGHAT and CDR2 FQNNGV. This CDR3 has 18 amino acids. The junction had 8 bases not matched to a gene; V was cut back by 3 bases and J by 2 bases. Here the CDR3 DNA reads TGTGCCAGCAGCTTGTTACTAGCGGGAGGCGGAGCCTACAATGAGCAGTTCTTC. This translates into CASSLLLAGGGAYNEQFF. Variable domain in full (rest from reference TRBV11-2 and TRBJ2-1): EAGVAQSPRYKIIEKRQSVAFWCNPISGHATLYWYQQILGQGPKLLIQFQNNGVVDDSQLPKDRFSAERLKGVDSTLKIQPAKLEDSAVYLCASSLLLAGGGAYNEQFFGPGTRLTVL.

The CDR3, as DNA: TGCGCCAGCAGCTGGGACAGGGGTGAAGCTTTCTTT. It codes for CASSWDRGEAFF. V and J are TRBV5-1 and TRBJ1-1; 10 positions agree with TRBD1. This CDR3 has 12 residues. The ends lost 3 bases at V and 7 bases at J; junction bases unmatched: 0. Germline V CDR1 and CDR2: SGHRS, YFSETQ.

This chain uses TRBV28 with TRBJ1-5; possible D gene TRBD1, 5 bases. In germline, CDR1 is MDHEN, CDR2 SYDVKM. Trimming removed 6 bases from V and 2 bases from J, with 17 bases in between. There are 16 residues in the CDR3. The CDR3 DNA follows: TGTGCCAGCAGCCCGGGGGGTAATCTAGGCAATCAGCCCCAGCATTTT. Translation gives CASSPGGNLGNQPQHF.